This section outlines one T cell receptor beta chain sequence together with its context. This sample stems from a study of blood T cell repertoires in COVID-19. Study-wide context: Collection of acute and convalescent COVID-19 samples took place in the United States, Italy and Spain. The analysed material was cDNA or gDNA that came from T cells, B-cell-depleted T cells, or PBMCs.

V lost 0 bases to trimming and J lost 7 bases, with 11 bases between them. The CDR3 is 14 amino acids. Germline values: CDR1 SGHRS, CDR2 YFSETQ. Across about two dozen US areas, participants ranged in age from about 18 to 100 years. Cohort placement rested on clinical history that participants reported themselves. TCRdb's table, derived via immunoSEQ multiplex PCR, lists solely in-frame clones and lacks some. The sample carries 200,000 to 300,000 clones, 70% to 90% recorded once. Sequenced sample: PBMCs or T cells enriched from blood (not recorded which). The receptor comes from a woman in her fifties or sixties with acute COVID-19. The genes are TRBV5-1 and TRBJ1-5, with D possibly being TRBD1 (5 bases). The CDR3 is CASSLEGAGQPQHF. Written as DNA, the CDR3 is TGCGCCAGCAGCTTGGAAGGGGCAGGGCAGCCCCAGCATTTT.